The 20 T cell receptor beta chains in this list originate from one sample, sequenced in a study of T cell responses to AZD1222 COVID-19 vaccine. Sequenced by immunoSEQ multiplex PCR; TCRdb stores in-frame clones only, minus some. Counted here are under 130,000 clones, roughly nine tenths occurring once; the ten biggest clones make up 1% to 1.5%. This sample comprised peripheral blood, obtained on day 0 of AZD1222 vaccination. These receptors all come from an adult in good health.

The CDR3 loop reads CAISEATGNTEAFF. The CDR3, as DNA: TGTGCCATCAGTGAGGCGACAGGGAACACTGAAGCTTTCTTT. V usage is TRBV10-3 and J usage is TRBJ1-1; tentative D call: TRBD1 (6 bases). CDR3 length: 14 residues. The V gene lost 2 bases and the J gene lost 1 base, with 8 bases spanning the gap. Germline V lookup: CDR1 ENHRY, CDR2 SYGVKD.

This chain links TRBV7-9 with TRBJ1-6, with no clear D. The germline gives CDR1 SEHNR, CDR2 FQNEAQ (reference sequence). This CDR3 is built from 16 residues. Trimming removed 4 bases at V and 5 bases at J, with 15 bases between. The CDR3 loop reads CASSSADLGHNSPLHF. The DNA of the CDR3 is TGTGCCAGCAGCTCCGCGGACCTCGGGCATAATTCACCCCTCCACTTT.

The chain uses TRBV6-5 and TRBJ2-5; 7 bases match TRBD2. In germline, CDR1 is MNHEY, CDR2 SVGAGI. The CDR3 has 13 amino acids. Unmatched junction bases numbered 6, after V lost 6 bases and J lost 5 bases. The CDR3 nucleotides read TGTGCCAGCAGAACCAGCGGGGTTGAGACCCAGTACTTC. It yields the protein CASRTSGVETQYF.

The chain combines TRBV20-1 with TRBJ1-2, with a weak D call TRBD1 (5 bases). Germline CDR1 is DFQATT and CDR2 is SNEGSKA (reference sequence). The CDR3 totals 10 residues. Trimming stripped 3 bases from V and 14 bases from J, with 13 bases between. The CDR3 sequence: CSARAVGDTF. The CDR3 nucleotides read TGCAGTGCTAGGGCCGTAGGGGATACCTTC.

V gene TRBV7-9 combines with J gene TRBJ2-5; D ambiguous. The germline V gene has CDR1 SEHNR and CDR2 FQNEAQ (reference sequence). The CDR3 is 14 amino acids. The ends were cut back, 0 bases at V and 5 bases at J, with 10 bases in the middle. The CDR3 DNA reads TGTGCCAGCAGCTTAGCGGTAACGGTGGAGACCCAGTACTTC. It specifies CASSLAVTVETQYF. Combining the CDR3 with reference TRBV7-9 and TRBJ2-5 gives the whole variable domain DTGVSQNPRHKITKRGQNVTFRCDPISEHNRLYWYRQTLGQGPEFLTYFQNEAQLEKSRLLSDRFSAERPKGSFSTLEIQRTEQGDSAMYLCASSLAVTVETQYFGPGTRLLVL.

The V and J genes are TRBV6-2 or TRBV6-3 and TRBJ2-5; D could derive from TRBD1 or TRBD2 (6 bases each). Germline-derived CDR1 and CDR2 are MNHEY and SVGEGT. Trimming removed 2 bases from V and 7 bases from J, with 14 bases in between. CDR3 length equals 14 residues. CDR3 protein: CASSYAPGEATQYF. The CDR3 DNA follows: TGTGCCAGCAGTTACGCTCCAGGGGAGGCGACCCAGTACTTC.

The chain combines TRBV30 with TRBJ2-2; D unresolved. In germline, CDR1 is GTSNPN, CDR2 SVGIG (reference sequence). The CDR3 has 13 residues. With 0 bases removed from V and 0 bases from J, the gap between germline ends came to 2 bases. The CDR3, as DNA: TGTGCCTGGAGTGTATCGAACACCGGGGAGCTGTTTTTT. This translates into CAWSVSNTGELFF.

V gene TRBV5-8 combines with J gene TRBJ2-2, with TRBD2 matching 16 bases. Germline CDR1 reads SGHTS; CDR2 reads YDEGEE. V lost 1 base to trimming and J lost 4 bases; unmatched junction nucleotides: 4. The CDR3 extends over 18 amino acids. CDR3 DNA sequence: TGTGCCAGCAGCTTGAAGGGACTAGCGGGAGGGTCCACCGGGGAGCTGTTTTTT. This translates into CASSLKGLAGGSTGELFF.

The V call is TRBV6-5, the J call TRBJ1-5; D remains unclear. CDR1 is MNHEY and CDR2 is SVGAGI in the germline V gene. Between the trimmed V and J ends, which lost 4 bases and 5 bases, there was a span of 6 bases. This CDR3 region has 12 residues. The CDR3 sequence is CASSLRDQPQHF. The CDR3 DNA reads TGTGCCAGCAGTTTGAGGGATCAGCCCCAGCATTTT.

This clone occurred once. The CDR3 reads CASSYPTSSGGELFF. For the CDR3, the DNA is TGTGCCAGCAGTTACCCCACTAGCTCCGGCGGGGAGCTGTTTTTT. V gene TRBV6-6 combines with J gene TRBJ2-2; D is possibly TRBD2 (6 bases). This CDR3 region has 15 residues. V lost 2 bases, J lost 7 bases, and 14 bases lay in between. Germline CDR1 reads MNHNY; CDR2 reads SVGAGI (reference sequence).

The rearrangement uses TRBV5-6 and TRBJ2-2; TRBD2 agrees at 7 bases. Trimming at V came to 0 bases and at J to 3 bases, leaving 5 bases not matched to a gene. CDR3 size: 16 residues. Germline lookup yields CDR1 SGHDT and CDR2 YYEEEE. The CDR3 nucleotides read TGTGCCAGCAGCTTGGGGAAGCGGGAAGACACCGGGGAGCTGTTTTTT. Translation gives CASSLGKREDTGELFF.

This chain links TRBV27 with TRBJ1-5; 7 bases map to TRBD1. CDR1 MNHEY and CDR2 SMNVEV come from the germline V gene (reference sequence). V was pared by 5 bases and J by 7 bases, with 14 bases of the junction left unmatched. The CDR3 totals 16 residues. The CDR3 DNA is TGTGCCAGCAGTGAATCCAACGCAGGGGGAAGGCAGCCCCAGCATTTT. This translates into CASSESNAGGRQPQHF.

This chain connects TRBV19 to TRBJ2-2; 7 bases fit TRBD2. CDR1 and CDR2 from the germline V gene are LNHDA and SQIVND (reference sequence). This CDR3 is 15 amino acids long. Unmatched junction bases numbered 1, after V lost 2 bases and J lost 1 base. This CDR3 reads CASSISSGNTGELFF. The CDR3, as DNA: TGTGCCAGTAGTATATCTAGCGGGAACACCGGGGAGCTGTTTTTT.

The chain uses TRBV19 and TRBJ1-5; D ambiguous. The length of the CDR3 is 16 residues. V lost 3 bases and J 0 bases, leaving 12 bases between the germline ends. The germline gives CDR1 LNHDA, CDR2 SQIVND (reference sequence). The CDR3 reads CASSILGPNSNQPQHF. The CDR3 coding sequence is TGTGCCAGTAGTATTCTCGGACCTAATAGCAATCAGCCCCAGCATTTT.

This rearrangement joins TRBV5-1 to TRBJ1-1, with D perhaps matching TRBD1 (6 bases). Germline values: CDR1 SGHRS, CDR2 YFSETQ. The CDR3 loop spans 13 amino acids. V was cut by 5 bases and J by 7 bases, with 15 bases left in between. The CDR3 coding sequence is TGCGCCAGCAGGGGCCCAAAGGACAGTGAAGCTTTCTTT. This encodes CASRGPKDSEAFF.

V usage is TRBV19 and J usage is TRBJ1-6, with TRBD1 identical over 8 bases. Per germline, CDR1 LNHDA and CDR2 SQIVND (reference sequence). The CDR3 totals 15 residues. The V and J ends lost 10 bases and 3 bases, in that order; junction bases with no gene match: 8. CDR3 residues: CATGQGFLYNSPLHF. CDR3 nucleotides: TGTGCCACCGGACAGGGCTTCCTCTATAATTCACCCCTCCACTTT. The whole variable domain, filled in from reference TRBV19 and TRBJ1-6, reads DGGITQSPKYLFRKEGQNVTLSCEQNLNHDAMYWYRQDPGQGLRLIYYSQIVNDFQKGDIAEGYSVSREKKESFPLTVTSAQKNPTAFYLCATGQGFLYNSPLHFGNGTRLTVT.

The V call is TRBV30, the J call TRBJ1-1, with D possibly TRBD1 on 5 matching bases. Germline V gene lookup returns CDR1 GTSNPN and CDR2 SVGIG (reference sequence). The CDR3 has 16 residues. V was trimmed by 0 bases and J by 6 bases, leaving 20 bases between them. CDR3 region: CAWSVAVGEGRPEAFF. As DNA, the CDR3 is TGTGCCTGGAGTGTAGCCGTCGGGGAGGGGCGCCCTGAAGCTTTCTTT.

The chain couples TRBV27 to TRBJ2-6, with 8 nucleotides matching TRBD1. Trimming removed 8 bases from V and 0 bases from J; junction bases left unmatched: 6. The CDR3 has 16 residues. Germline V gene data show CDR1 as MNHEY and CDR2 as SMNVEV (reference sequence). The CDR3 here is CASRDRGGSGANVLTF. The CDR3, as DNA: TGTGCCAGCCGTGACAGGGGAGGCTCTGGGGCCAACGTCCTGACTTTC. Full variable domain (missing parts from reference TRBV27 and TRBJ2-6): EAQVTQNPRYLITVTGKKLTVTCSQNMNHEYMSWYRQDPGLGLRQIYYSMNVEVTDKGDVPEGYKVSRKEKRNFPLILESPSPNQTSLYFCASRDRGGSGANVLTFGAGSRLTVL.

This sequence joins TRBV5-1 and TRBJ1-4, with 7 bases lining up with TRBD1. This CDR3 region has 15 residues. V lost 4 bases and J lost 5; bases outside the gene matches: 8. Germline loops: CDR1 SGHRS, CDR2 YFSETQ. CDR3 sequence (DNA): TGCGCCAGCAGCGCCTGGGGGACAGAGAATGAAAAACTGTTTTTT. The encoded protein is CASSAWGTENEKLFF. The full variable domain, completed using reference TRBV5-1 and TRBJ1-4, is KAGVTQTPRYLIKTRGQQVTLSCSPISGHRSVSWYQQTPGQGLQFLFEYFSETQRNKGNFPGRFSGRQFSNSRSEMNVSTLELGDSALYLCASSAWGTENEKLFFGSGTQLSVL.

The chain combines TRBV2 with TRBJ2-6, with 7 bases lining up with TRBD1. This CDR3 is 19 amino acids long. Germline CDR1 and CDR2: SNHLY and FYNNEI. Losses at the gene ends were 2 bases for V and 0 bases for J; bases not matched to a gene: 10. The CDR3, as DNA: TGTGCCAGCAGTGAAAGTTTGGGGACAGTTATCTCTGGGGCCAACGTCCTGACTTTC. It yields the protein CASSESLGTVISGANVLTF.